One and the same sample provided the 28 T cell receptor beta chains below, sequenced in a study of blood T cell repertoires in COVID-19. Using immunoSEQ multiplex PCR, the repertoire was profiled, and TCRdb retains in-frame clones only, with some absent. Of approximately 70,000 clones listed, about 81% are singletons. Sequences were obtained from peripheral blood. The receptors were sampled from a woman of 80 years or more with acute or convalescent COVID-19.

This rearrangement joins TRBV29-1 to TRBJ2-5; 9 bases align to TRBD1. The trim removed 3 bases at V and 5 bases at J, leaving 7 bases unmatched. In germline, CDR1 is SQVTM, CDR2 ANQGSEA. CDR3 length equals 14 residues. The DNA for the CDR3 is TGCAGCGTTGACCGGACTACAGGGGGCGAGACCCAGTACTTC. Amino acid sequence: CSVDRTTGGETQYF. The full variable domain, with the rest looked up from reference TRBV29-1 and TRBJ2-5, is SAVISQKPSRDICQRGTSLTIQCQVDSQVTMMFWYRQQPGQSLTLIATANQGSEATYESGFVIDKFPISRPNLTFSTLTVSNMSPEDSSIYLCSVDRTTGGETQYFGPGTRLLVL.

The rearrangement joins TRBV24-1 to TRBJ1-5; D is unclear. Germline V gene sequence: CDR1 KGHDR, CDR2 SFDVKD. V lost 3 bases and J lost 0, with 8 bases in between. CDR3 length equals 15 residues. CDR3 region: CATSDPSGSNQPQHF. CDR3 DNA: TGTGCCACCAGTGATCCTTCAGGTAGCAATCAGCCCCAGCATTTT.

In this sample, this clone turned up a few times. This CDR3 reads CASSQALAGIYGYTF. The CDR3 DNA reads as TGTGCCAGCAGCCAAGCGTTGGCAGGGATCTATGGCTACACCTTC. This chain uses TRBV3-1 (or the pseudogene TRBV3-2) with TRBJ1-2; D possibly corresponds to TRBD1 (5 bases). Trimming pared 1 base from V and 4 bases from J, leaving 13 bases between. Germline values: CDR1 LGHDT, CDR2 YNNKEL (reference sequence). This CDR3 spans 15 amino acids.

The chain employs TRBV12-3 or TRBV12-4 and TRBJ1-5, with 7 bases lining up with TRBD1. Unmatched junction bases numbered 1, after V lost 4 bases and J lost 4 bases. CDR3 length: 13 residues. In DNA, the CDR3 is TGTGCCAGCAGTTCGACAGGGAATCAGCCCCAGCATTTT. Protein sequence: CASSSTGNQPQHF.

The gene calls are TRBV7-8 and TRBJ1-2, with D perhaps matching TRBD1 (5 bases). Germline loops: CDR1 SGHVS, CDR2 FQNEAQ. The germline V and J ends were trimmed by 6 bases and 2 bases, with 16 bases remaining between them. This CDR3 has 15 amino acids. The CDR3, as DNA: TGTGCCAGCAGAAATAACGTGGGGCACAACTATGGCTACACCTTC. This gives the protein CASRNNVGHNYGYTF.

The rearrangement links TRBV7-9 to TRBJ1-5; D unresolved. The CDR3 sequence is 12 residues long. The germline V and J ends were trimmed by 2 bases and 11 bases, with 10 bases remaining between them. Germline lookup yields CDR1 SEHNR and CDR2 FQNEAQ (reference sequence). The CDR3 DNA follows: TGTGCCAGCAGCTTACCGCGTGCGGCCCAGCATTTT. Residues: CASSLPRAAQHF.

This chain links TRBV7-9 with TRBJ1-2; weak D call: TRBD1 (5 bases). The length of the CDR3 is 13 residues. V lost 3 bases, J lost 7 bases, and 12 bases lay in between. Germline CDR1 reads SEHNR; CDR2 reads FQNEAQ (reference sequence). The CDR3 region is CASSFGTGVGYTF. CDR3 nucleotides: TGTGCCAGCAGCTTCGGGACGGGGGTTGGCTACACCTTC.

J is TRBJ1-1 and V is TRBV24-1; 8 positions match TRBD1. CDR3 length: 15 amino acids. CDR1 and CDR2 from the germline V gene are KGHDR and SFDVKD. V lost 5 bases to trimming and J lost 4 bases; unmatched junction nucleotides: 8. CDR3 sequence reads: CATSGTGGSSTEAFF. The CDR3 bases are TGTGCCACCAGTGGTACAGGGGGTTCTTCCACTGAAGCTTTCTTT.

The rearrangement uses TRBV5-1 and TRBJ1-2; D is perhaps TRBD1 (6 bases). V lost 0 bases to trimming and J lost 3 bases, with 12 bases between them. In germline, CDR1 is SGHRS, CDR2 YFSETQ. This CDR3 has 15 residues. The CDR3 DNA is TGCGCCAGCAGCTTGGCTGGGTCAGGGGACTATGGCTACACCTTC. This sequence encodes CASSLAGSGDYGYTF.

Ten or more counts support this clone. The V gene is TRBV7-2, the J gene TRBJ2-4; 7 positions agree with TRBD1. This CDR3 contains 13 residues. From germline, CDR1 is SGHTA and CDR2 FQGNSA. V shed 6 bases, J shed 5 bases, and the junction held 4 bases outside the gene matches. The CDR3: CASRFTGENIQYF. CDR3 nucleotides: TGTGCCAGCAGGTTCACAGGGGAAAACATTCAGTACTTC.

This chain connects TRBV25-1 to TRBJ1-2; 10 bases map to TRBD1. The CDR3 extends over 13 amino acids. The germline V gene encodes CDR1 MGHDK and CDR2 SYGVNS. Losses at the gene ends were 8 bases for V and 8 bases for J; bases not matched to a gene: 8. CDR3 nucleotide sequence: TGTGCCAGCCGACAGGGGGCGGGAAGGGGCTACACCTTC. This encodes CASRQGAGRGYTF.

The J gene is TRBJ1-1, the V gene TRBV7-8; perhaps TRBD1 as D (6 bases). Trimming shortened V by 0 bases and J by 1 base, and 12 bases separated the two germline ends. CDR1 is SGHVS, CDR2 FQNEAQ, per germline. The CDR3 runs 16 residues. CDR3 region: CASSLAGGQQNTEAFF. The CDR3 nucleotides are TGTGCCAGCAGCTTAGCGGGGGGGCAGCAGAACACTGAAGCTTTCTTT.

This chain links TRBV11-2 with TRBJ1-3; D gene uncertain. V gave up 3 bases and J gave up 0 bases, with 9 bases separating them. The germline CDR1 and CDR2 sequences are SGHAT and FQNNGV. The CDR3 is 15 residues long. Written as DNA, the CDR3 is TGTGCCAGCAGCTTTTCAGCGGGCTCTGGAAACACCATATATTTT. Encoded protein: CASSFSAGSGNTIYF.

This clone was counted a single time. This chain joins TRBV13 and TRBJ2-3; D may be TRBD2 (6 bases). The CDR3 totals 16 residues. Per germline, CDR1 PRHDT and CDR2 FYEKMQ (reference sequence). Trimming took 0 bases from V and 1 from J, leaving 11 bases between them. CDR3 region: CASSLGLAGGTDTQYF. Here the CDR3 DNA reads TGTGCCAGCAGCTTAGGACTAGCAGGCGGCACAGATACGCAGTATTTT.

This chain connects TRBV9 to TRBJ2-5; 7 bases fit TRBD2. The CDR3 sequence is 13 residues long. Germline CDR1 and CDR2: SGDLS and YYNGEE. With 3 bases clipped from V and 5 bases from J, the junction kept 4 bases outside the gene matches. The CDR3 is CASSGQRDETQYF. The CDR3 coding sequence is TGTGCCAGCAGCGGCCAGCGGGACGAGACCCAGTACTTC.

The genes are TRBV19 and TRBJ2-5; 11 positions agree with TRBD2. V lost 4 bases, J lost 5 bases, and 15 bases stayed unmatched. The CDR3 is 18 residues long. Germline V gene sequence: CDR1 LNHDA, CDR2 SQIVND (reference sequence). The CDR3 DNA reads TGTGCCAGTAGTAATTGGCTAGCGGGAGGTGCCCATCCCGAGACCCAGTACTTC. Translation gives CASSNWLAGGAHPETQYF.

V and J are TRBV28 and TRBJ1-5; 8 positions agree with TRBD1. The V and J ends lost 6 bases and 4 bases, in that order; junction bases with no gene match: 8. The CDR3 has 15 residues. CDR1 is MDHEN and CDR2 is SYDVKM in the germline V gene. DNA of the CDR3: TGTGCCAGCAGACTAGGACAGGGAAGGAATCAGCCCCAGCATTTT. Translation: CASRLGQGRNQPQHF.

The V gene is TRBV7-9, the J gene TRBJ2-5, with 13 bases identical to TRBD2. Germline lookup yields CDR1 SEHNR and CDR2 FQNEAQ (reference sequence). V was pared by 5 bases and J by 3 bases, with 12 bases of the junction left unmatched. This CDR3 is 18 amino acids long. The CDR3 is CASSPRTSGRAGKETQYF. Written as DNA, the CDR3 is TGTGCCAGCAGCCCCAGGACTAGCGGGAGAGCGGGCAAAGAGACCCAGTACTTC.

This chain links TRBV7-3 with TRBJ2-2, with D unclear. CDR1 is SGHTA and CDR2 is FQGTGA in the germline V gene. The CDR3 has 12 amino acids. V was shortened by 5 bases and J by 4 bases, with 5 bases between the two germline ends. The CDR3 reads CASSLSTGELFF. The CDR3 DNA reads TGTGCCAGCAGCCTGTCCACCGGGGAGCTGTTTTTT.

V and J are TRBV7-6 and TRBJ2-5, with D uncertain. Trimming removed 5 bases at V and 9 bases at J, with 10 bases between. Germline V gives CDR1 SGHVS, CDR2 FNYEAQ. The CDR3 contains 11 residues. CDR3 DNA sequence: TGTGCCAGCAGCCTCGGGTGGGCCCAGTACTTC. Protein: CASSLGWAQYF.

The rearrangement uses TRBV6-4 and TRBJ2-1; 8 bases match TRBD1. The CDR3 extends over 15 amino acids. Germline-derived CDR1 and CDR2 are MRHNA and SNTAGT. The trim removed 6 bases at V and 4 bases at J, leaving 8 bases unmatched. The CDR3 is CASRAGTGFYNEQFF. CDR3 bases: TGTGCCAGCAGAGCCGGGACAGGATTTTACAATGAGCAGTTCTTC.

This chain uses TRBV2 with TRBJ2-3; 11 positions match TRBD2. The trim removed 4 bases at V and 4 bases at J, leaving 4 bases unmatched. The CDR3 is 15 amino acids. Germline CDR1 is SNHLY and CDR2 is FYNNEI. CDR3 in DNA: TGTGCCAGCAGTGGCACTAGCGGGAGAGCAGATACGCAGTATTTT. Translating it yields CASSGTSGRADTQYF. The complete variable domain, with remaining parts taken from reference TRBV2 and TRBJ2-3, reads EPEVTQTPSHQVTQMGQEVILRCVPISNHLYFYWYRQILGQKVEFLVSFYNNEISEKSEIFDDQFSVERPDGSNFTLKIRSTKLEDSAMYFCASSGTSGRADTQYFGPGTRLTVL.

The rearrangement links TRBV11-2 to TRBJ2-3; 7 bases match TRBD2. Unmatched junction bases numbered 17, after V lost 5 bases and J lost 3 bases. Germline values: CDR1 SGHAT, CDR2 FQNNGV. The CDR3 is 18 amino acids. This CDR3 is CASSHTSDPFGWTDTQYF. The CDR3, as DNA: TGTGCCAGCAGCCATACTAGCGACCCATTCGGTTGGACAGATACGCAGTATTTT.

The chain carries TRBV5-1 and TRBJ2-1; D remains ambiguous. The V gene's germline CDR1 is SGHRS and CDR2 YFSETQ. The CDR3 covers 16 residues. The V gene lost 0 bases and the J gene lost 2 bases, with 12 bases spanning the gap. The CDR3 sequence is CASSLAATPTYNEQFF. DNA for the CDR3: TGCGCCAGCAGCTTGGCGGCGACACCGACCTACAATGAGCAGTTCTTC.

The chain has TRBV25-1 and TRBJ2-5; unclear D gene. The CDR3 loop spans 14 amino acids. The germline V and J ends were trimmed by 4 bases and 4 bases, with 13 bases remaining between them. Germline lookup yields CDR1 MGHDK and CDR2 SYGVNS. CDR3 sequence: CASSGLLPAETQYF. The CDR3 nucleotides read TGTGCCAGCAGTGGACTCCTGCCAGCAGAGACCCAGTACTTC. Variable domain in full (rest from reference TRBV25-1 and TRBJ2-5): EADIYQTPRYLVIGTGKKITLECSQTMGHDKMYWYQQDPGMELHLIHYSYGVNSTEKGDLSSESTVSRIRTEHFPLTLESARPSHTSQYLCASSGLLPAETQYFGPGTRLLVL.

V gene TRBV6-5 combines with J gene TRBJ2-7, with D possibly matching TRBD2 (6 bases). From germline, CDR1 is MNHEY and CDR2 SVGAGI. Trimming left V 6 bases short and J 5 bases short, with 20 bases between. The CDR3 runs to 15 residues. The CDR3 loop reads CASSPFGRVKNEQYF. CDR3 sequence (DNA): TGTGCCAGCAGCCCATTCGGGAGAGTAAAAAACGAGCAGTACTTC.

This clone was counted many times. V and J are TRBV14 and TRBJ2-5, with D maybe TRBD2 (6 bases). CDR1 SGHDN and CDR2 FVKESK come from the germline V gene. The CDR3 consists of 13 residues. The germline V and J ends were trimmed by 7 bases and 2 bases, with 11 bases remaining between them. CDR3 DNA sequence: TGTGCCAGCACCCCGGGACTTCAAGAGACCCAGTACTTC. This sequence encodes CASTPGLQETQYF.

V gene TRBV7-6 combines with J gene TRBJ2-5; 8 bases align to TRBD2. Germline CDR1 SGHVS, CDR2 FNYEAQ. This CDR3 spans 16 amino acids. The trim removed 1 base at V and 2 bases at J, leaving 6 bases unmatched. The CDR3 loop is CASSLGAGGGQETQYF. CDR3 nucleotide sequence: TGTGCCAGCAGCTTAGGTGCGGGAGGAGGGCAAGAGACCCAGTACTTC.